The 3 T cell receptor beta chains given below trace back to one sample, sequenced in a study of T-cell memory formation after mild COVID-19. TCRdb ran MiXCR on the 5' RACE reads and lists one entry per CDR3 protein. The table has 400,000 to 450,000 distinct CDR3 sequences, approximately 19% seen once. The sample was PBMCs or a T cell subset sorted from them (not recorded which). The receptors stem from a young man who had mild COVID-19 (a few samples of this study predate the infection). Cell type and time point are not known.

This rearrangement joins TRBV7-9 to TRBJ2-7, with a possible D match to TRBD1 (6 bases). Germline CDR1 SEHNR, CDR2 FQNEAQ (reference sequence). CDR3 length equals 12 residues. V was clipped by 4 bases and J by 5 bases, with 9 bases between them. The CDR3 DNA sequence: TGTGCCAGCAGCTCGGCAGGGGACGAGCAGTACTTC. Protein product: CASSSAGDEQYF.

The chain has TRBV5-6 and TRBJ2-3; the match to TRBD2 covers 10 bases. The trim removed 4 bases at V and 4 bases at J, leaving 3 bases unmatched. The CDR3 consists of 14 residues. Germline V lookup: CDR1 SGHDT, CDR2 YYEEEE. The CDR3 coding sequence is TGTGCCAGCAGCCAGGGGACTAGCGCAGATACGCAGTATTTT. Its translation: CASSQGTSADTQYF.

The V and J genes are TRBV7-3 and TRBJ2-2, with D unclear. This CDR3 is 16 amino acids long. The V gene's germline CDR1 is SGHTA and CDR2 FQGTGA. Trimming left V 5 bases short and J 3 bases short, with 16 bases between. The CDR3 loop is CASSQQRPPDTGELFF. For the CDR3, the DNA is TGTGCCAGCAGCCAACAGAGGCCCCCGGACACCGGGGAGCTGTTTTTT.